One T cell receptor (beta chain) is described in this entry. The record originates from a study of blood T cell repertoires in COVID-19. Study in general: Samples of COVID-19 (acute and convalescent) were obtained from the United States, Italy and Spain. T cells, B-cell-depleted T cells, or PBMCs provided the cDNA or gDNA that served as material.

The germline V gene has CDR1 SGHNT and CDR2 YYREEE (reference sequence). The CDR3 length is 13 residues. V was pared by 0 bases and J by 5 bases, with 5 bases between. Authors' analysis steps: Amplification with reference gene primers provided the estimates of nucleated cell counts. The protocol was immunoSEQ multiplex PCR, while the TCRdb copy is restricted to in-frame clones and leaves out a portion. V and J calls plus clone size are reproduced from that table; the DNA served to infer D and trimming. The data show about 180,000 clones, approximately 89% seen once. This TCR came from a man aged 40-50 years with active or convalescent COVID-19. The chain employs TRBV5-4 and TRBJ2-2; D is undetermined. Sequences were obtained from peripheral blood. The CDR3 here is CASSLVGTGELFF. The CDR3 DNA sequence: TGTGCCAGCAGCTTGGTCGGGACCGGGGAGCTGTTTTTT.